This TCR beta chain was recorded in a study of blood T cells in healthy people across ages. The use of a sample-barcoded 5' primer and a J-beta primer mix characterized a second PCR of roughly 6 to 11 cycles. Carrying 12 random nucleotides, a template-switch adaptor labeled each individual cDNA molecule. From each sample, at least 3 million paired-end reads containing CDR3 were obtained. From the 5' RACE reads, TCRdb called clonotypes with MiXCR, one entry per CDR3 protein. The table records 450,000 to 600,000 distinct CDR3 sequences, 25% to 35% of them present only once. Collection of around 10 milliliters of peripheral blood was performed for each donor. Germline-derived CDR1 and CDR2 are SGHTA and FQGNSA. The CDR3 extends over 16 amino acids. Regarding this clonotype: One end of the junction fails to match germline, which may point to a read error.

The same data also went into a second study, on T cells of mothers and their children. Per that paper: cDNA was made from all extracted RNA, around 1.5 ug per 15 ul.

The sample was blood. The sequence derives from a boy between 2 and 10 years old in good health. V gene TRBV7-2 combines with J gene TRBJ2-1; tentatively, D is TRBD2 (5 bases). DNA for the CDR3: TGTGCCAGCAGCTCCTACGGGAAGAGCTCCTACAATGGGCAGTTCTTC. This translates into CASSSYGKSSYNGQFF.